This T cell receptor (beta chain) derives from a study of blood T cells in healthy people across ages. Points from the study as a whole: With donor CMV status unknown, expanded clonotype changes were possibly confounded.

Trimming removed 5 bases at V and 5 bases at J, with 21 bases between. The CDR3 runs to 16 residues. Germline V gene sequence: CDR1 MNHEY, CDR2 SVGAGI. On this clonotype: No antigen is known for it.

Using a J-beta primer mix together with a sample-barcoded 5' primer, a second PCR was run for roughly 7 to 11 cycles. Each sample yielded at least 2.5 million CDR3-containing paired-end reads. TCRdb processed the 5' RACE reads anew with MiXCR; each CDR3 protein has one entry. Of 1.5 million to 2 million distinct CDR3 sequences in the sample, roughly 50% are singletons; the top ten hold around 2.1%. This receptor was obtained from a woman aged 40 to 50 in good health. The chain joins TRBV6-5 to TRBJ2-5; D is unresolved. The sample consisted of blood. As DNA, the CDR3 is TGTGCCAGCAGTAGCCCCATGGACGGAGTTAGGGAGACCCAGTACTTC. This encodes CASSSPMDGVRETQYF.